Below are 30 T cell receptor beta chains sequenced from a single sample in a study of T cell repertoires in aging, cancer and after chemotherapy (dated by TCRdb to the late 2010s). Genomic DNA extracted from peripheral blood, rather than sorted cells or RNA, was used as the source for amplification of TCR beta rearrangements. For sequencing, an Illumina MiSeq was employed. Using a mixed TRB-A/B primer pool, multiplex touch-down PCR amplified rearranged TRB sequences covering the V, D and J segments. The public reads were quality trimmed at Q25 with fastp and then assembled into clones with MiXCR by TCRdb, keeping productive beta chains. For every CDR3 protein sequence, its rows merge into one entry that carries the most common genes and DNA. The sample has about 10,000 distinct CDR3 sequences on record, 20% to 25% of them singletons. Approximately 13% of the sample is held by the ten biggest clonotypes.

Input material: blood. These TCRs come from a human donor with a blood cancer. The donor label of this sample is uncertain.

The chain has TRBV18 and TRBJ2-3, with D unresolved. CDR1 is KGHSH, CDR2 LQKENI, per germline. The CDR3 contains 13 residues. Trimming left V 0 bases short and J 1 base short, with 2 bases between. The CDR3 loop reads CASSPPGTDTQYF. The CDR3 DNA reads as TGTGCCAGCTCACCACCTGGCACAGATACGCAGTATTTT.

Comment on this clonotype: This clone may be a read error of a much larger clone one base away. The rearrangement joins TRBV6-5 to TRBJ2-1; D may correspond to TRBD1 or TRBD2 (7 bases each). The CDR3 loop spans 12 amino acids. The V gene's germline CDR1 is MNHEY and CDR2 SVGAGI. With 11 bases removed from V and 11 bases from J, the gap between germline ends came to 19 bases. The CDR3 DNA reads as TGTGCCGGCAAGGCAGGGGGAGGGAAGCAGTTCTTC. This codes for CAGKAGGGKQFF.

CDR3 nucleotides: TGTGCCAGCAGAGAGACTAGTTTTCCAGATACGCAGTATTTT. It translates to CASRETSFPDTQYF. The V and J genes are TRBV2 and TRBJ2-3, with a tentative D call TRBD2 (6 bases). CDR1 SNHLY and CDR2 FYNNEI come from the germline V gene. Deletions cut 6 bases from V and 4 bases from J, with 14 bases between. This CDR3 spans 14 amino acids.

This clonotype is medium-sized (0.01 to 0.1%) by share. The J gene is TRBJ1-2, the V gene TRBV19; D might be TRBD1 (5 bases). Trimming left V 3 bases short and J 4 bases short, with 15 bases between. The germline CDR1 and CDR2 sequences are LNHDA and SQIVND (reference sequence). The CDR3 has 15 amino acids. DNA for the CDR3: TGTGCCAGTAGTATTGTATACAGGCAGGGCTATGGCTACACCTTC. Protein product: CASSIVYRQGYGYTF. Full variable domain (rest looked up from reference TRBV19 and TRBJ1-2): DGGITQSPKYLFRKEGQNVTLSCEQNLNHDAMYWYRQDPGQGLRLIYYSQIVNDFQKGDIAEGYSVSREKKESFPLTVTSAQKNPTAFYLCASSIVYRQGYGYTFGSGTRLTVV.

Relative to its sample, this clonotype is medium-sized. This chain connects TRBV6-1 to TRBJ2-7, with TRBD1 as a possible D gene (5 bases). Germline values: CDR1 MNHNS, CDR2 SASEGT. Between the trimmed V and J ends, which lost 7 bases and 5 bases, there was a span of 12 bases. The length of the CDR3 is 12 residues. The chain's CDR3 is CASTASGHEQYF. CDR3 nucleotides: TGTGCCAGCACTGCTTCAGGGCACGAGCAGTACTTC.

Sample share makes this clonotype medium-sized (0.01 to 0.1%). The chain links TRBV12-3 or TRBV12-4 to TRBJ2-3; TRBD2 aligns across 7 bases. Trimming cost V 2 bases and J 3 bases; bases outside gene matches: 5. The length of the CDR3 is 15 residues. CDR3 sequence reads: CASSLRHGGTDTQYF. CDR3 in DNA: TGTGCCAGCAGTTTACGTCACGGGGGGACAGATACGCAGTATTTT.

The J gene is TRBJ2-5, the V gene TRBV12-3 or TRBV12-4; 7 bases are shared with TRBD2. The V segment lost 6 bases and the J segment 7 bases; nucleotides outside the gene matches: 5. This CDR3 spans 12 amino acids. For the CDR3, the DNA is TGTGCCAGCAGCGCTTGGGGGGGGACCCAGTACTTC. As protein: CASSAWGGTQYF.

The rearrangement links TRBV19 to TRBJ1-1; 12 bases agree with TRBD1. The junction had 7 bases not matched to a gene; V was cut back by 4 bases and J by 1 base. Germline V CDR1 and CDR2: LNHDA, SQIVND (reference sequence). The CDR3 sequence is 17 residues long. The chain's CDR3 is CASSRGGTGGRNTEAFF. The CDR3 DNA reads TGTGCCAGTAGTAGAGGGGGGACAGGGGGCAGGAACACTGAAGCTTTCTTT.

This sequence joins TRBV20-1 and TRBJ2-5; 8 bases agree with TRBD2. Trimming took 3 bases from V and 4 from J; bases not matched to a gene: 7. The CDR3 sequence is 14 residues long. Per the germline V gene, CDR1 is DFQATT and CDR2 is SNEGSKA (reference sequence). The CDR3 DNA sequence: TGCAGTGCTAGCACGGGAGGGCTTGGAGAGACCCAGTACTTC. It codes for CSASTGGLGETQYF.

This clonotype was detected ten times or more. CDR3 residues: CATSRVGLLVVGEQFF. Here the CDR3 DNA reads TGTGCCACCAGCAGAGTCGGCTTACTAGTAGTGGGCGAGCAGTTCTTC. V usage is TRBV15 and J usage is TRBJ2-1; a possible D gene is TRBD2 (5 bases). Germline V gives CDR1 LNHNV, CDR2 YYDKDF (reference sequence). The CDR3 length is 16 residues. V gave up 1 base and J gave up 10 bases, with 20 bases separating them.

Concerning this clonotype: Compared with germline, one end of the junction differs, possibly owing to a read error. The rearrangement links TRBV5-1 to TRBJ2-5; D is uncertain. The germline V gene encodes CDR1 SGHRS and CDR2 YFSETQ. The CDR3 contains 12 residues. The CDR3 DNA follows: TGCGCCAACAGCCTTAAAGGGGAGACCCAGTACTTC. Protein: CANSLKGETQYF.

Ten or more counts support this clonotype. The rearrangement joins TRBV27 to TRBJ2-5; D is uncertain. Germline CDR1 and CDR2: MNHEY and SMNVEV (reference sequence). The CDR3 consists of 11 residues. The V end was cut by 5 bases, the J end by 3 bases, with 4 bases between. CDR3 sequence (DNA): TGTGCCAGCAGTCATAAAGAGACCCAGTACTTC. Its protein product is CASSHKETQYF.

This clonotype is categorized as medium-sized. For the CDR3, the DNA is TGTGCCAGCAGTTACTCGAATGCCCCAGGGGCCCGCACAGATACGCAGTATTTT. Its protein product is CASSYSNAPGARTDTQYF. The chain links TRBV6-5 to TRBJ2-3, with TRBD1 as a possible D gene (6 bases). Germline V lookup: CDR1 MNHEY, CDR2 SVGAGI. The CDR3 extends over 18 amino acids. V lost 0 bases to trimming and J lost 1 base, with 17 bases between them.

A few counts support this clonotype. For the CDR3, the DNA is TGTGCCATCACCCAGGGGGGGAGTGCTAACACCGGGGAGCTGTTTTTT. This encodes CAITQGGSANTGELFF. The chain links TRBV10-3 to TRBJ2-2; D might be TRBD1 or TRBD2, each matching 7 bases. The CDR3 has 16 residues. Trimming took off 7 bases at V and 2 bases at J, with 17 bases between the two ends. The germline V gene has CDR1 ENHRY and CDR2 SYGVKD.

The chain combines TRBV10-1 with TRBJ2-3; 8 nucleotides align to TRBD1. The CDR3 contains 14 residues. The germline V gene encodes CDR1 WNHNN and CDR2 SYGVQD (reference sequence). With V trimmed by 4 bases and J by 8 bases, 8 bases remained unmatched. The CDR3 sequence: CASSGDRWYGTQYF. The CDR3, as DNA: TGCGCCAGCAGTGGGGACAGGTGGTACGGTACGCAGTATTTT.

This clonotype is termed medium-sized. This chain connects TRBV5-4 to TRBJ2-1; 16 bases are shared with TRBD2. CDR1 and CDR2 from the germline V gene are SGHNT and YYREEE (reference sequence). CDR3 length equals 17 residues. The junction had 13 bases not matched to a gene; V was cut back by 4 bases and J by 12 bases. CDR3 sequence: CASSTGTSGRAVRGQFF. In nucleotides, the CDR3 is TGTGCCAGCAGCACCGGGACTAGCGGGAGGGCCGTACGGGGGCAGTTCTTC.

The rearrangement joins TRBV7-9 to TRBJ1-2; D is possibly TRBD1 (6 bases). The CDR3 contains 14 residues. CDR1 is SEHNR and CDR2 is FQNEAQ in the germline V gene (reference sequence). The germline V and J ends were trimmed by 1 base and 5 bases, with 11 bases remaining between them. CDR3 DNA sequence: TGTGCCAGCAGCTTAGGTGGGGGCCTATATGGCTACACCTTC. Residues: CASSLGGGLYGYTF.

The V gene is TRBV6-5, the J gene TRBJ2-5; 10 nucleotides agree with TRBD2. V lost 6 bases, J lost 4 bases, and 14 bases stayed unmatched. The CDR3 length is 17 residues. Germline-derived CDR1 and CDR2 are MNHEY and SVGAGI. The CDR3, as DNA: TGTGCCAGCAGCCCTCAACTAGCGGGACCCCGGGGAGAGACCCAGTACTTC. Protein: CASSPQLAGPRGETQYF.

The chain uses TRBV6-5 and TRBJ2-7; unclear D gene. Germline-derived CDR1 and CDR2 are MNHEY and SVGAGI. The CDR3 totals 14 residues. V lost 4 bases, J lost 1 base, and 11 bases lay in between. The CDR3 here is CASSSTGPSYEQYF. CDR3 in DNA: TGTGCCAGCAGTTCCACCGGGCCTTCCTACGAGCAGTACTTC.

This clonotype is categorized as medium-sized. The chain recombines TRBV19 with TRBJ2-7; TRBD2 might be the D (6 bases). Germline values: CDR1 LNHDA, CDR2 SQIVND (reference sequence). Trimming pared 5 bases from V and 6 bases from J, leaving 14 bases between. This CDR3 is 13 amino acids long. CDR3 in amino acids: CASSLGGIGEQYF. The CDR3 nucleotides are TGTGCCAGTAGTTTGGGGGGTATCGGCGAGCAGTACTTC.

V and J are TRBV20-1 and TRBJ1-5; D gene uncertain. This CDR3 region has 14 residues. The ends were cut back, 1 base at V and 3 bases at J, with 10 bases in the middle. Germline-derived CDR1 and CDR2 are DFQATT and SNEGSKA (reference sequence). CDR3 in DNA: TGCAGTGCTAGAGTGGTGGGAGTCAATCAGCCCCAGCATTTT. Its protein is CSARVVGVNQPQHF.

This clonotype was seen only a few times. J is TRBJ2-2 and V is TRBV24-1; D uncertain. CDR3 length equals 13 residues. V lost 9 bases and J lost 4, with 11 bases in between. CDR1 is KGHDR and CDR2 is SFDVKD in the germline V gene. CDR3 coding DNA: TGTGCCACCCCGCTTCGGAGCACCGGGGAGCTGTTTTTT. This gives the protein CATPLRSTGELFF.

In the case of this clonotype: A much larger clone is a single base away; this may be a read error. The rearrangement uses TRBV12-3 or TRBV12-4 and TRBJ2-1; a weak D match, TRBD2 (10 bases). The CDR3 covers 20 residues. The V end was cut by 7 bases, the J end by 0 bases, with 28 bases between. CDR3: CASTLGGTGTSDISYNEQFF. CDR3 DNA sequence: TGTGCCAGCACCCTGGGTGGGACAGGGACTAGCGACATCTCCTACAATGAGCAGTTCTTC.

The table lists this clonotype with a few counts. V usage is TRBV28 and J usage is TRBJ2-1; D is possibly TRBD1 (5 bases). The CDR3 totals 12 residues. Germline assignment: CDR1 MDHEN and CDR2 SYDVKM. V lost 3 bases, J lost 7 bases, and 7 bases lay in between. The CDR3 region is CASSLGRNEQFF. In DNA form, the CDR3 reads TGTGCCAGCAGTTTGGGGCGGAATGAGCAGTTCTTC.

The chain recombines TRBV27 with TRBJ1-1, with a weak D call TRBD1 (5 bases). CDR3 length equals 15 residues. The V gene lost 6 bases and the J gene lost 1 base, with 15 bases spanning the gap. CDR1 is MNHEY and CDR2 is SMNVEV in the germline V gene (reference sequence). The CDR3 sequence: CASRDLGGPNTEAFF. The CDR3, as DNA: TGTGCCAGCAGGGACCTGGGGGGTCCGAACACTGAAGCTTTCTTT.

This clonotype has more than one count but fewer than ten. The CDR3 loop reads CASSVGSSPYEQYF. The CDR3 DNA reads TGTGCCAGCAGTGTGGGGAGCAGCCCCTACGAGCAGTACTTC. V and J are TRBV27 and TRBJ2-7; D might be TRBD2 (5 bases). There are 14 residues in the CDR3. Germline V CDR1 and CDR2: MNHEY, SMNVEV (reference sequence). V was shortened by 5 bases and J by 2 bases, with 13 bases between the two germline ends.

This clonotype was seen a few times. This chain connects TRBV30 to TRBJ2-5, with D possibly TRBD1 on 6 matching bases. The CDR3 consists of 16 residues. Germline V gives CDR1 GTSNPN, CDR2 SVGIG (reference sequence). The germline V and J ends were trimmed by 2 bases and 3 bases, with 19 bases remaining between them. The CDR3 sequence is CAWSILRKGEKETQYF. The DNA of the CDR3 is TGTGCCTGGAGTATTTTGCGGAAGGGGGAAAAAGAGACCCAGTACTTC.

This clonotype was counted a few times. The rearrangement uses TRBV28 and TRBJ2-7; TRBD2 matches 10 bases. The CDR3 is made up of 15 amino acids. Looked up from germline, CDR1 is MDHEN and CDR2 is SYDVKM. The V segment lost 2 bases and the J segment 9 bases; nucleotides outside the gene matches: 10. The CDR3 sequence: CASSLGVGLAEVQYF. For the CDR3, the DNA is TGTGCCAGCAGTTTAGGAGTCGGACTAGCGGAGGTGCAGTACTTC.

This clonotype was seen at least ten times. This sequence joins TRBV5-1 and TRBJ2-7; no firm D call. Germline CDR1 is SGHRS and CDR2 is YFSETQ. The CDR3 is 15 amino acids. Trimming shortened V by 1 base and J by 2 bases, and 13 bases separated the two germline ends. CDR3 amino acids: CASSLMSRGPYEQYF. The CDR3 DNA sequence: TGCGCCAGCAGCTTGATGTCCAGAGGACCCTACGAGCAGTACTTC.

This clonotype is termed medium-sized. The genes are TRBV29-1 and TRBJ2-2; weak D call: TRBD2 (6 bases). The V end lost 4 bases, the J end lost 0 bases, and 18 bases lay between the germline ends. Looked up from germline, CDR1 is SQVTM and CDR2 is ANQGSEA. The CDR3 extends over 17 amino acids. This CDR3 is CSVASGGAVSNTGELFF. As DNA, the CDR3 is TGCAGCGTTGCTTCGGGCGGGGCAGTATCGAACACCGGGGAGCTGTTTTTT.